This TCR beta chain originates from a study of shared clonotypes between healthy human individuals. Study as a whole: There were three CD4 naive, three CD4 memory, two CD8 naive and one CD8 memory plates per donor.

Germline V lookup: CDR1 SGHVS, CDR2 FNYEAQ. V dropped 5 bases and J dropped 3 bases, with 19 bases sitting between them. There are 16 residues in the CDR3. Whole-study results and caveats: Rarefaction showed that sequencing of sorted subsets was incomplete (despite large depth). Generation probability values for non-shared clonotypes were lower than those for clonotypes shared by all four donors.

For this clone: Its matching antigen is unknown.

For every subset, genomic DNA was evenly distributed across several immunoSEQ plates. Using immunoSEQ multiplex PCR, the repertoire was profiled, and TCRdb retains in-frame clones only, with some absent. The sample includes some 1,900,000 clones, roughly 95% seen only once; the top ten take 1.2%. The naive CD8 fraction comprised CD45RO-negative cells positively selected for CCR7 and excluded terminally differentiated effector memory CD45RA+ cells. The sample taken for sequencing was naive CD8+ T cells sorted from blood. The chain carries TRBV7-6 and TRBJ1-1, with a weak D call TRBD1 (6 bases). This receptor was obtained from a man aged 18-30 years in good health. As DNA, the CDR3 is TGTGCCAGCAGCCAAGGGGGTGAGGGGGTCGACACTGAAGCTTTCTTT. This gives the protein CASSQGGEGVDTEAFF. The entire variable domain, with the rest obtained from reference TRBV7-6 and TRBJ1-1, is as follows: GAGVSQSPRYKVTKRGQDVALRCDPISGHVSLYWYRQALGQGPEFLTYFNYEAQQDKSGLPNDRFSAERPEGSISTLTIQRTEQRDSAMYRCASSQGGEGVDTEAFFGQGTRLTVV.